Each of the 13 T cell receptor beta chains below was sequenced from the same sample in a study of blood T cell repertoires in COVID-19. Assay used: immunoSEQ multiplex PCR; TCRdb lists only in-frame clones, some missing. The sample records roughly 150,000 clones, 65% to 85% being singletons. The specimen was peripheral blood. The source is a man over 45 with active or convalescent COVID-19.

This chain uses TRBV27 with TRBJ2-3; possible D gene TRBD2, 6 bases. The length of the CDR3 is 15 residues. Looked up from germline, CDR1 is MNHEY and CDR2 is SMNVEV (reference sequence). V lost 2 bases and J lost 0, with 9 bases in between. The CDR3 sequence is CASSLIGSSTDTQYF. In DNA form, the CDR3 reads TGTGCCAGCAGTTTAATCGGGAGCAGCACAGATACGCAGTATTTT.

This clone showed up just a few times. The chain couples TRBV18 to TRBJ1-5; D gene ambiguous. Germline loops: CDR1 KGHSH, CDR2 LQKENI. This CDR3 is built from 16 residues. Trimming pared 5 bases from V and 4 bases from J, leaving 18 bases between. CDR3 protein: CASSLKGTEGNQPQHF. The CDR3 DNA follows: TGTGCCAGCTCATTAAAGGGAACGGAGGGTAATCAGCCCCAGCATTTT.

The chain is built from TRBV28 and TRBJ2-4; D remains ambiguous. This CDR3 has 17 amino acids. V was shortened by 5 bases and J by 8 bases, with 25 bases between the two germline ends. The germline V gene encodes CDR1 MDHEN and CDR2 SYDVKM. As DNA, the CDR3 is TGTGCCAGCAGTACTTCTCTTTGGGCCCTTGTGTTGGACATTCAGTACTTC. Translated: CASSTSLWALVLDIQYF.

This sequence joins TRBV6-5 and TRBJ2-2, with 7 bases fitting TRBD1. Germline V gene sequence: CDR1 MNHEY, CDR2 SVGAGI. CDR3 length: 15 amino acids. J lost 6 bases, V lost 7 bases, and 11 bases had no gene match. CDR3: CASIPRGPGSGELFF. For the CDR3, the DNA is TGTGCCAGCATCCCTAGGGGGCCTGGGTCCGGGGAGCTGTTTTTT.

In DNA, the CDR3 is TGTGCCACTAGCGGGAGGGCTAGCTCCTACGAGCAGTACTTC. This gives the protein CATSGRASSYEQYF. The chain couples TRBV15 to TRBJ2-7; 11 bases line up with TRBD2. Germline-derived CDR1 and CDR2 are LNHNV and YYDKDF (reference sequence). CDR3 length: 14 amino acids. With V trimmed by 9 bases and J by 0 bases, 4 bases remained unmatched.

The chain employs TRBV6-5 and TRBJ2-7; D may be TRBD1 (6 bases). Per the germline V gene, CDR1 is MNHEY and CDR2 is SVGAGI. V lost 0 bases and J lost 3, with 12 bases in between. CDR3 length: 15 residues. Here the CDR3 DNA reads TGTGCCAGCAGTTACTCCAGGGGCGTAGACTACGAGCAGTACTTC. As protein: CASSYSRGVDYEQYF.

The chain employs TRBV14 and TRBJ1-1, with 8 nucleotides matching TRBD1. The CDR3 sequence is 14 residues long. V lost 4 bases to trimming and J lost 1 base; unmatched junction nucleotides: 2. Germline loops: CDR1 SGHDN, CDR2 FVKESK. Written as DNA, the CDR3 is TGTGCCAGCAGCCCAGGGGGCAGGAACACTGAAGCTTTCTTT. This codes for CASSPGGRNTEAFF.

The chain joins TRBV21-1 to TRBJ2-5; the D call of TRBD2 is as the table states it, not checked on the DNA. TRBV21-1 is labeled a pseudogene. The CDR3 sequence is 16 residues long. The CDR3 loop is CASSKDPSSGQETQYF. CDR3 nucleotide sequence: TGTGCCAGCAGCAAAGATCCGTCTAGCGGACAAGAGACCCAGTACTTC.

This rearrangement joins TRBV4-2 to TRBJ2-3; D is uncertain. Germline CDR1 and CDR2: LGHNA and YNFKEQ. This CDR3 is built from 15 residues. V was trimmed by 4 bases and J by 0 bases, leaving 11 bases between them. CDR3 nucleotides: TGTGCCAGCAGCCTTCAAAGAGCTAGCACAGATACGCAGTATTTT. Protein: CASSLQRASTDTQYF.

V is TRBV29-1 and J is TRBJ2-5; 13 nucleotides align to TRBD2. V gave up 4 bases and J gave up 3 bases; unmatched junction bases: 8. The CDR3 spans 16 residues. Germline-derived CDR1 and CDR2 are SQVTM and ANQGSEA. The CDR3 loop reads CSVVPNGLAGEETQYF. The DNA for the CDR3 is TGCAGCGTTGTACCCAACGGACTAGCGGGAGAAGAGACCCAGTACTTC.

The CDR3 loop is CAWRAPGSGNTIYF. The CDR3, as DNA: TGTGCCTGGAGAGCCCCCGGCTCTGGAAACACCATATATTTT. The V and J genes are TRBV30 and TRBJ1-3; D is undetermined. Germline V gene sequence: CDR1 GTSNPN, CDR2 SVGIG (reference sequence). The CDR3 has 14 residues. Trimming took 3 bases from V and 0 from J, leaving 9 bases between them.

V usage is TRBV7-9 and J usage is TRBJ1-1, with 9 bases matching TRBD1. J gave up 4 bases and V 2 bases, and 5 bases lay outside the gene matches. The CDR3 is 15 residues long. Germline V gives CDR1 SEHNR, CDR2 FQNEAQ (reference sequence). CDR3 DNA: TGTGCCAGCAGCTTACAGACAGGGGGAGGCACTGAAGCTTTCTTT. Residues: CASSLQTGGGTEAFF.

This clone was seen only a few times. The chain combines TRBV28 with TRBJ1-5, with 7 bases lining up with TRBD1. This CDR3 spans 16 amino acids. The V gene end was trimmed by 10 bases and the J gene end by 1 base; junction bases not matched to a gene: 13. Germline-derived CDR1 and CDR2 are MDHEN and SYDVKM. For the CDR3, the DNA is TGTGCCACCTTAAAACCCAGGGGGTACAGCAATCAGCCCCAGCATTTT. It codes for CATLKPRGYSNQPQHF.